Shown below are 28 T cell receptor beta chains from a single sample sequenced in a study of cytomegalovirus exposure and HLA in healthy donors. The PCR had 60 Vbeta and 13 Jbeta primers. Libraries were prepared by immunoSEQ multiplex PCR; TCRdb keeps only in-frame clonotypes and omits some of them. The sample gives tens of thousands of clones, approximately 75% of which show up once; around 7% is in the top ten. Sample: PBMCs. These receptors all come from a woman aged 40 to 49 in good health and CMV-seronegative.

The chain links TRBV6-1 to TRBJ2-2; 12 bases fit TRBD2. There are 14 residues in the CDR3. The trim removed 8 bases at V and 6 bases at J, leaving 4 bases unmatched. Germline V gives CDR1 MNHNS, CDR2 SASEGT. The CDR3 DNA reads TGTGCCAGCCCTTCTAGCGGGGGGGCCGGGGAGCTGTTTTTT. Protein: CASPSSGGAGELFF.

This clone turned up a few times. The V gene is TRBV7-2, the J gene TRBJ2-1; D perhaps matches TRBD2 (5 bases). The CDR3 is made up of 15 amino acids. CDR1 SGHTA and CDR2 FQGNSA come from the germline V gene. The V gene lost 0 bases and the J gene lost 5 bases, with 11 bases spanning the gap. CDR3 loop: CASSLASASHNEQFF. The DNA for the CDR3 is TGTGCCAGCAGCTTAGCCTCGGCTAGCCACAATGAGCAGTTCTTC.

This clone was observed a single time. The chain has TRBV9 and TRBJ2-2, with 7 bases identical to TRBD1. This CDR3 contains 14 residues. The germline V gene encodes CDR1 SGDLS and CDR2 YYNGEE. Losses at the gene ends were 3 bases for V and 2 bases for J; bases not matched to a gene: 1. This CDR3 reads CASSGQGNTGELFF. In nucleotides, the CDR3 is TGTGCCAGCAGCGGACAGGGAAACACCGGGGAGCTGTTTTTT.

This chain connects TRBV5-1 to TRBJ1-1, with D perhaps matching TRBD1 (5 bases). Germline V gene data show CDR1 as SGHRS and CDR2 as YFSETQ. V was cut by 3 bases and J by 0 bases, with 15 bases left in between. CDR3 length: 16 amino acids. CDR3 protein: CASSSGGWSMNTEAFF. The DNA of the CDR3 is TGCGCCAGCAGCTCGGGGGGTTGGAGTATGAACACTGAAGCTTTCTTT.

As to this clone: One end of the junction fails to match germline, which may point to a read error. This CDR3 reads CSSSLESYEQYF. CDR3 bases: TGTTCCAGCAGCTTGGAGTCCTACGAGCAGTACTTC. The V and J genes are TRBV7-9 and TRBJ2-7, with unresolved D. The V gene's germline CDR1 is SEHNR and CDR2 FQNEAQ (reference sequence). The CDR3 consists of 12 residues.

Notes on this clone: The sample holds other DNA sequences that translate to the same CDR3. V usage is TRBV6-5 and J usage is TRBJ1-1; D gene uncertain. Germline CDR1 reads MNHEY; CDR2 reads SVGAGI. The length of the CDR3 is 14 residues. The V end was cut by 0 bases, the J end by 1 base, with 6 bases between. The CDR3 nucleotides read TGTGCCAGCAGTTACTCTGAGGGGAACACTGAAGCTTTCTTT. This gives the protein CASSYSEGNTEAFF.

The V and J genes are TRBV19 and TRBJ2-7; tentative D call: TRBD2 (5 bases). V dropped 6 bases and J dropped 7 bases, with 16 bases sitting between them. The V gene's germline CDR1 is LNHDA and CDR2 SQIVND (reference sequence). The CDR3 extends over 13 amino acids. CDR3 region: CASSPQAGGEQYF. CDR3 sequence (DNA): TGTGCCAGTAGCCCCCAGGCCGGCGGGGAGCAGTACTTC. The variable domain in full, completed from reference TRBV19 and TRBJ2-7, reads DGGITQSPKYLFRKEGQNVTLSCEQNLNHDAMYWYRQDPGQGLRLIYYSQIVNDFQKGDIAEGYSVSREKKESFPLTVTSAQKNPTAFYLCASSPQAGGEQYFGPGTRLTVT.

The rearrangement uses TRBV27 and TRBJ2-3; 15 nucleotides agree with TRBD2. The CDR3 covers 19 residues. The germline V gene has CDR1 MNHEY and CDR2 SMNVEV (reference sequence). Trimming took 4 bases from V and 8 from J; bases not matched to a gene: 16. The CDR3 spells CASSSPGTSGGRRAATQYF. CDR3 sequence (DNA): TGTGCCAGCAGTTCCCCTGGGACTAGCGGGGGGCGGAGGGCGGCTACGCAGTATTTT.

This sequence joins TRBV2 and TRBJ1-5, with D possibly being TRBD1 (5 bases). The CDR3 spans 14 residues. CDR1 is SNHLY and CDR2 is FYNNEI in the germline V gene. Trimming removed 3 bases at V and 5 bases at J, with 11 bases between. Written as DNA, the CDR3 is TGTGCCAGCAGTGAGTCCAGGGTGGATCAGCCCCAGCATTTT. Translated, it gives CASSESRVDQPQHF. The whole variable domain, remainder taken from reference TRBV2 and TRBJ1-5, is EPEVTQTPSHQVTQMGQEVILRCVPISNHLYFYWYRQILGQKVEFLVSFYNNEISEKSEIFDDQFSVERPDGSNFTLKIRSTKLEDSAMYFCASSESRVDQPQHFGDGTRLSIL.

This clone appeared once. The V call is TRBV6-6, the J call TRBJ2-5, with D perhaps matching TRBD1 (6 bases). V was cut by 0 bases and J by 2 bases, with 13 bases left in between. The CDR3 loop spans 16 amino acids. CDR1 is MNHNY, CDR2 SVGAGI, per germline (reference sequence). The CDR3 DNA follows: TGTGCCAGCAGTTACTCGAGGGTCAGGGGACAAGAGACCCAGTACTTC. Its protein is CASSYSRVRGQETQYF.

This chain uses TRBV30 with TRBJ2-1, with D tentatively TRBD2 (6 bases). The CDR3 runs to 13 residues. Germline CDR1 GTSNPN, CDR2 SVGIG (reference sequence). V was cut by 4 bases and J by 3 bases, with 10 bases left in between. In DNA, the CDR3 is TGTGCCTGGACTGCGGGACTCTACAATGAGCAGTTCTTC. Amino acids: CAWTAGLYNEQFF.

The chain combines TRBV5-6 with TRBJ1-5, with TRBD1 matching 7 bases. The junction had 8 bases not matched to a gene; V was cut back by 3 bases and J by 5 bases. This CDR3 contains 15 residues. The V gene's germline CDR1 is SGHDT and CDR2 YYEEEE. Written as DNA, the CDR3 is TGTGCCAGCAGCTCCGGGGACAGTCCATATCAGCCCCAGCATTTT. It is translated as CASSSGDSPYQPQHF.

V gene TRBV7-2 combines with J gene TRBJ2-4; possibly TRBD1 for D (5 bases). Per the germline V gene, CDR1 is SGHTA and CDR2 is FQGNSA. The CDR3 covers 18 residues. V was trimmed by 5 bases and J by 0 bases, leaving 20 bases between them. CDR3 amino acids: CASSPIYRNDLAKNIQYF. The CDR3 nucleotides read TGTGCCAGCAGCCCGATCTACAGGAATGATCTAGCCAAAAACATTCAGTACTTC.

V and J are TRBV6-1 and TRBJ1-2, with D unclear. The CDR3 consists of 12 residues. Germline V CDR1 and CDR2: MNHNS, SASEGT. The ends were cut back, 2 bases at V and 8 bases at J, with 9 bases in the middle. In DNA, the CDR3 is TGTGCCAGCAGTGAATGGGAGCACGGCTACACCTTC. It codes for CASSEWEHGYTF.

The chain has TRBV6-1 and TRBJ1-5, with D tentatively TRBD1 (5 bases). The V gene's germline CDR1 is MNHNS and CDR2 SASEGT. The CDR3 sequence is 15 residues long. Trimming took 4 bases from V and 0 from J, leaving 10 bases between them. The CDR3 here is CASSAGGISNQPQHF. The CDR3 DNA reads TGTGCCAGCAGTGCCGGGGGGATTAGCAATCAGCCCCAGCATTTT.

This chain uses TRBV14 with TRBJ1-1; a weak D match, TRBD1 (6 bases). Germline assignment: CDR1 SGHDN and CDR2 FVKESK. This CDR3 comprises 16 residues. V shed 0 bases and J shed 3 bases, with 14 bases lying between them. The CDR3, as DNA: TGTGCCAGCAGCCAAGACTATGGACAGCTAGACACTGAAGCTTTCTTT. Its protein is CASSQDYGQLDTEAFF.

This clone showed up just a few times. This chain uses TRBV5-4 with TRBJ1-1, with TRBD1 identical over 7 bases. The trim removed 0 bases at V and 4 bases at J, leaving 15 bases unmatched. Germline V CDR1 and CDR2: SGHNT, YYREEE (reference sequence). This CDR3 spans 18 amino acids. The CDR3 loop reads CASSLGSGRGFWATEAFF. The CDR3 DNA reads as TGTGCCAGCAGCTTGGGGTCCGGCAGGGGGTTCTGGGCCACTGAAGCTTTCTTT.

This clone was seen a single time. This chain uses TRBV6-1 with TRBJ2-3, with D possibly TRBD1 on 5 matching bases. Germline CDR1 MNHNS, CDR2 SASEGT. The CDR3 consists of 17 residues. V was pared by 3 bases and J by 4 bases, with 20 bases between. CDR3 nucleotides: TGTGCCAGCAGTGATTACCCCACAGGTAGGGGCTCAGATACGCAGTATTTT. Translated, it gives CASSDYPTGRGSDTQYF.

In its sample, this clone was seen a few times. The chain has TRBV9 and TRBJ1-2, with D possibly matching TRBD1 (5 bases). There are 13 residues in the CDR3. CDR1 and CDR2 from the germline V gene are SGDLS and YYNGEE. V lost 2 bases to trimming and J lost 4 bases, with 9 bases between them. CDR3 amino acids: CASSVLGRYGYTF. DNA of the CDR3: TGTGCCAGCAGCGTTCTGGGGCGCTATGGCTACACCTTC.

The genes are TRBV19 and TRBJ1-5, with D unresolved. With 6 bases removed from V and 4 bases from J, the gap between germline ends came to 10 bases. This CDR3 comprises 13 residues. The germline V gene encodes CDR1 LNHDA and CDR2 SQIVND (reference sequence). CDR3 sequence reads: CASSLGRNQPQHF. CDR3 DNA: TGTGCCAGTAGCCTGGGGAGGAATCAGCCCCAGCATTTT.

The chain joins TRBV28 to TRBJ1-2; a weak D match, TRBD1 (5 bases). Trimming pared 1 base from V and 3 bases from J, leaving 12 bases between. In germline, CDR1 is MDHEN, CDR2 SYDVKM. The CDR3 runs 15 residues. Here the CDR3 DNA reads TGTGCCAGCAGTTTATTGGGCAGGGCTCACTATGGCTACACCTTC. It is translated as CASSLLGRAHYGYTF.

This sequence joins TRBV7-2 and TRBJ2-7, with 10 nucleotides matching TRBD2. J gave up 5 bases and V 3 bases, and 7 bases lay outside the gene matches. CDR1 is SGHTA and CDR2 is FQGNSA in the germline V gene. The CDR3 has 15 amino acids. The CDR3 DNA reads TGTGCCAGCAGCTTTCTAGCGGGAGCGATAAACGAGCAGTACTTC. Its protein is CASSFLAGAINEQYF.

The rearrangement links TRBV19 to TRBJ2-3; the match to TRBD2 covers 16 bases. CDR1 and CDR2 (germline): LNHDA, SQIVND (reference sequence). CDR3 length: 19 residues. Unmatched junction bases numbered 13, after V lost 6 bases and J lost 4 bases. The CDR3 loop is CASRHRLGLAGGRADTQYF. CDR3 in DNA: TGTGCCAGTAGGCATCGTTTGGGACTAGCGGGAGGGAGGGCAGATACGCAGTATTTT.

The DNA for the CDR3 is TGCAGCGCCCGAGGGGTGGCGGACAGCGCGTACGAGCAGTACTTC. This gives the protein CSARGVADSAYEQYF. The chain is built from TRBV29-1 and TRBJ2-7, with D perhaps TRBD1 (6 bases). CDR3 length equals 15 residues. Germline CDR1 reads SQVTM; CDR2 reads ANQGSEA. The germline V and J ends were trimmed by 7 bases and 4 bases, with 23 bases remaining between them.

The chain joins TRBV28 to TRBJ1-5, with a weak D call TRBD1 (6 bases). The CDR3 spans 16 residues. Germline CDR1 reads MDHEN; CDR2 reads SYDVKM. V was trimmed by 5 bases and J by 1 base, leaving 15 bases between them. CDR3 sequence reads: CASSPSWGRSNQPQHF. In nucleotides, the CDR3 is TGTGCCAGCAGTCCCAGTTGGGGGCGCAGCAATCAGCCCCAGCATTTT.

The gene calls are TRBV7-6 and TRBJ2-7, with 12 bases that match TRBD2. J lost 6 bases, V lost 4 bases, and 4 bases had no gene match. This CDR3 contains 14 residues. CDR1 SGHVS and CDR2 FNYEAQ come from the germline V gene. CDR3 residues: CASSSGLAGSEQYF. CDR3 nucleotide sequence: TGTGCCAGCAGCTCCGGACTAGCGGGATCCGAGCAGTACTTC. The full variable domain, in which reference TRBV7-6 and TRBJ2-7 provide the parts outside the CDR3, is GAGVSQSPRYKVTKRGQDVALRCDPISGHVSLYWYRQALGQGPEFLTYFNYEAQQDKSGLPNDRFSAERPEGSISTLTIQRTEQRDSAMYRCASSSGLAGSEQYFGPGTRLTVT.

The chain is built from TRBV7-6 and TRBJ2-2; TRBD1 agrees at 9 bases. The CDR3 is 16 residues long. J was trimmed by 2 bases and V by 1 base; bases with no gene match: 2. The germline V gene encodes CDR1 SGHVS and CDR2 FNYEAQ. CDR3 sequence reads: CASSLDTGGNTGELFF. Here the CDR3 DNA reads TGTGCCAGCAGCTTAGACACAGGGGGCAACACCGGGGAGCTGTTTTTT. The full variable domain, completed using reference TRBV7-6 and TRBJ2-2, is GAGVSQSPRYKVTKRGQDVALRCDPISGHVSLYWYRQALGQGPEFLTYFNYEAQQDKSGLPNDRFSAERPEGSISTLTIQRTEQRDSAMYRCASSLDTGGNTGELFFGEGSRLTVL.

This chain uses TRBV9 with TRBJ2-5; a possible D gene is TRBD1 (5 bases). Germline V gene data show CDR1 as SGDLS and CDR2 as YYNGEE. The CDR3 has 16 residues. V lost 2 bases and J lost 4, with 18 bases in between. The CDR3 protein is CASSVRTGSAGETQYF. The CDR3 DNA follows: TGTGCCAGCAGCGTCCGAACAGGTTCGGCCGGAGAGACCCAGTACTTC.